The 23 T cell receptor beta chains listed next were all sequenced from one sample in a study of breast tumors, draining lymph nodes, adjacent tissues. The lymph nodes were axillary draining lymph nodes from breast cancer patients. TCRdb itself ran the multiplex PCR reads through MiXCR, one entry per CDR3 protein. The sample carries about 130,000 distinct CDR3 sequences, around 20% recorded once. Specimen: axillary lymph node tissue. The receptors were sampled from a female donor with breast cancer. Some clones in this sample may be carry-over from other donors' samples.

Many counts were recorded for this clonotype. This chain links TRBV18 with TRBJ2-3; D not resolved. Trimming pared 3 bases from V and 0 bases from J, leaving 7 bases between. The length of the CDR3 is 14 residues. Germline V gene sequence: CDR1 KGHSH, CDR2 LQKENI. As DNA, the CDR3 is TGTGCCAGCTCACCCCTTTCTAGCACAGATACGCAGTATTTT. Translation gives CASSPLSSTDTQYF.

The table lists this clonotype with many counts. V usage is TRBV7-6 and J usage is TRBJ1-2; 9 nucleotides agree with TRBD1. Looked up from germline, CDR1 is SGHVS and CDR2 is FNYEAQ. CDR3 size: 16 residues. J was trimmed by 4 bases and V by 4 bases; bases with no gene match: 10. The CDR3 loop is CASSSFGQGLSYGYTF. DNA of the CDR3: TGTGCCAGCAGCTCTTTCGGACAGGGGCTTTCCTATGGCTACACCTTC.

The table lists this clonotype with many counts. V is TRBV5-1 and J is TRBJ1-6; D unclear. V lost 4 bases and J lost 11, with 13 bases in between. From germline, CDR1 is SGHRS and CDR2 YFSETQ. The CDR3 has 13 amino acids. CDR3 coding DNA: TGCGCCAGCAGCCTGGCAGGTTTTCCACCCCTCCACTTT. As protein: CASSLAGFPPLHF.

This clonotype was counted only a few times. The V and J genes are TRBV3-1 and TRBJ2-1; D is undetermined. In germline, CDR1 is LGHDT, CDR2 YNNKEL (reference sequence). Trimming removed 0 bases from V and 11 bases from J, with 14 bases in between. The CDR3 consists of 14 residues. CDR3 DNA sequence: TGTGCCAGCAGCCAAGAAAAGGCTACCATCAAGCAGTTCTTC. Translated, it gives CASSQEKATIKQFF.

The chain uses TRBV19 and TRBJ1-5; D is perhaps TRBD1 (6 bases). Trimming left V 5 bases short and J 3 bases short, with 14 bases between. CDR1 and CDR2 from the germline V gene are LNHDA and SQIVND (reference sequence). The CDR3 runs 15 residues. The CDR3 DNA is TGTGCCAGTAGTTCTCAGGGACATGTCAATCAGCCCCAGCATTTT. It encodes CASSSQGHVNQPQHF. The whole variable domain, remainder taken from reference TRBV19 and TRBJ1-5, is DGGITQSPKYLFRKEGQNVTLSCEQNLNHDAMYWYRQDPGQGLRLIYYSQIVNDFQKGDIAEGYSVSREKKESFPLTVTSAQKNPTAFYLCASSSQGHVNQPQHFGDGTRLSIL.

CDR3 DNA sequence: TGCAGTGCTTGGACTAGCGGGAGGGCCTCTGCCGAGCAGTACTTC. Translating gives CSAWTSGRASAEQYF. V gene TRBV20-1 combines with J gene TRBJ2-7; 15 bases align to TRBD2. The trim removed 5 bases at V and 6 bases at J, leaving 8 bases unmatched. Germline V CDR1 and CDR2: DFQATT, SNEGSKA (reference sequence). The CDR3 consists of 15 residues.

This clonotype was seen only a few times. The rearrangement joins TRBV18 to TRBJ2-6; weak D call: TRBD2 (5 bases). V was pared by 3 bases and J by 1 base, with 10 bases between. This CDR3 contains 16 residues. The germline gives CDR1 KGHSH, CDR2 LQKENI. The CDR3 DNA sequence: TGTGCCAGCTCACCGGGGAGCTCTTCTGGGGCCAACGTCCTGACTTTC. This gives the protein CASSPGSSSGANVLTF. The full variable domain, rest sourced from reference TRBV18 and TRBJ2-6, is NAGVMQNPRHLVRRRGQEARLRCSPMKGHSHVYWYRQLPEEGLKFMVYLQKENIIDESGMPKERFSAEFPKEGPSILRIQQVVRGDSAAYFCASSPGSSSGANVLTFGAGSRLTVL.

This chain joins TRBV24-1 and TRBJ2-7; D gene unclear. Germline assignment: CDR1 KGHDR and CDR2 SFDVKD. The CDR3 has 14 amino acids. The germline V and J ends were trimmed by 3 bases and 1 base, with 9 bases remaining between them. The CDR3 sequence: CATSDPGRSYEQYF. DNA for the CDR3: TGTGCCACCAGTGATCCTGGTAGATCCTACGAGCAGTACTTC.

This clonotype was seen a single time. The V call is TRBV11-2, the J call TRBJ1-1, with D hard to call. The germline V gene has CDR1 SGHAT and CDR2 FQNNGV. This CDR3 is 12 amino acids long. The V and J ends lost 2 bases and 3 bases respectively, with 4 bases between them. The chain's CDR3 is CASSLRDTEAFF. CDR3 DNA: TGTGCCAGCAGCTTACGGGACACTGAAGCTTTCTTT.

This clonotype was counted many times. The J gene is TRBJ2-1, the V gene TRBV9, with D hard to call. The ends were cut back, 10 bases at V and 0 bases at J, with 17 bases in the middle. The CDR3 sequence is 15 residues long. Germline CDR1 and CDR2: SGDLS and YYNGEE. CDR3 protein: CAGRWSLSSYNEQFF. The CDR3 DNA reads as TGTGCCGGTCGTTGGTCCCTGAGCTCCTACAATGAGCAGTTCTTC.

The chain couples TRBV27 to TRBJ2-2; weak D call: TRBD1 (5 bases). Germline CDR1 MNHEY, CDR2 SMNVEV (reference sequence). CDR3 length equals 14 residues. V was shortened by 6 bases and J by 1 base, with 9 bases between the two germline ends. CDR3 sequence reads: CASRKGQNTGELFF. CDR3 sequence (DNA): TGTGCCAGCAGAAAAGGACAGAACACCGGGGAGCTGTTTTTT.

The chain is built from TRBV28 and TRBJ1-5; D is perhaps TRBD1 (6 bases). The CDR3 sequence is 15 residues long. V lost 10 bases and J 2 bases, leaving 18 bases between the germline ends. Germline V CDR1 and CDR2: MDHEN, SYDVKM. In DNA, the CDR3 is TGTGCCACCTACTTGCAGGGGAATGGCAATCAGCCCCAGCATTTT. Translated: CATYLQGNGNQPQHF.

To note about this clonotype: One base away lies a much larger clone, so this may be a sequencing read error. The conserved phenylalanine or tryptophan normally closing the CDR3 is absent here, so this likely arose from a read error. The chain has TRBV9 and TRBJ2-7; D not certain. Looked up from germline, CDR1 is SGDLS and CDR2 is YYNGEE. The CDR3 is 15 amino acids. CDR3 sequence: CASSVDGAPSYEQYS. The CDR3 DNA reads as TGTGCCAGCAGCGTAGATGGAGCCCCCAGCTACGAACAGTACTCC.

As concerns this clonotype: A read error is possible here, since a much larger clone lies one base away. The chain employs TRBV5-8 and TRBJ2-1, with a weak D call TRBD1 (5 bases). Germline lookup yields CDR1 SGHTS and CDR2 YDEGEE. The CDR3 consists of 15 residues. CDR3 sequence: CASSRRQNSYSEQFF. CDR3 nucleotides: TGTGCCAGCAGCCGACGACAGAACTCCTACAGTGAGCAGTTCTTC. Filled out from reference TRBV5-8 and TRBJ2-1, the complete variable domain reads EAGVTQSPTHLIKTRGQQATLRCSPISGHTSVYWYQQALGLGLQFLLWYDEGEERNRGNFPPRFSGRQFPNYSSELNVNALELEDSALYLCASSRRQNSYSEQFFGPGTRLTVL.

The table lists this clonotype with a few counts. A much larger clone lies a single base off, so this may be a read error. V and J are TRBV7-2 and TRBJ1-3; D is perhaps TRBD1 (5 bases). The V end was cut by 5 bases, the J end by 4 bases, with 21 bases between. Germline V CDR1 and CDR2: SGHTA, FQGNSA. The CDR3 loop spans 17 amino acids. CDR3 DNA sequence: TGTGCCAGCAGCCTCCCTCCTAAGGCAGGGTCAGGAAACACCATATATTTT. This translates into CASSLPPKAGSGNTIYF.

The V gene is TRBV20-1, the J gene TRBJ2-4, with TRBD1 matching 7 bases. Germline trimming cut 6 bases from V and 5 bases from J; bases unmatched to any gene: 4. Germline values: CDR1 DFQATT, CDR2 SNEGSKA (reference sequence). The CDR3 contains 12 residues. The CDR3 coding sequence is TGCAGTGCCGGGGACAGTGAAAACATTCAGTACTTC. This encodes CSAGDSENIQYF.

The sample holds many counts of this clonotype. The chain uses TRBV29-1 and TRBJ2-7, with D hard to call. Trimming pared 7 bases from V and 4 bases from J, leaving 11 bases between. The length of the CDR3 is 11 residues. The germline V gene encodes CDR1 SQVTM and CDR2 ANQGSEA. This chain's CDR3 is CSAGIEYEQYF. As DNA, the CDR3 is TGCAGCGCTGGTATTGAATACGAGCAGTACTTC.

Notes on this clonotype: A much larger clone sits a single nucleotide away, making a read error possible. Since no conserved phenylalanine or tryptophan closes the CDR3, a read error is the likely cause. The rearrangement uses TRBV6-1 and TRBJ2-5; D may be TRBD2 (6 bases). The CDR3 is 16 residues long. Germline V lookup: CDR1 MNHNS, CDR2 SASEGT. With 7 bases removed from V and 0 bases from J, the gap between germline ends came to 18 bases. DNA of the CDR3: TGTGCCAGCATTAGAATTGGAGGGGCGTACCAAGAGACCCAGTACCTC. Its protein is CASIRIGGAYQETQYL.

In this sample, this clonotype turned up a few times. The chain has TRBV28 and TRBJ2-3, with TRBD1 matching 9 bases. Trimming at V came to 6 bases and at J to 10 bases, leaving 8 bases not matched to a gene. This CDR3 contains 13 residues. CDR1 is MDHEN and CDR2 is SYDVKM in the germline V gene. CDR3 amino acids: CASRGQGISSQYF. CDR3 sequence (DNA): TGTGCCAGCAGAGGACAGGGGATTTCGTCGCAGTATTTT.

This clonotype has at least ten counts. The chain couples TRBV10-3 to TRBJ1-2, with D unclear. Looked up from germline, CDR1 is ENHRY and CDR2 is SYGVKD. With 3 bases removed from V and 2 bases from J, the gap between germline ends came to 16 bases. The CDR3 extends over 16 amino acids. The CDR3 DNA reads TGTGCCATCAGTGACCTTACCAGCCACGGAAACTATGGCTACACCTTC. It encodes CAISDLTSHGNYGYTF.

This clonotype was seen many times. The V and J genes are TRBV11-3 and TRBJ2-3; no clear D gene. V lost 3 bases and J lost 6, with 4 bases in between. This CDR3 has 11 amino acids. The germline V gene has CDR1 SGHNT and CDR2 YENEEA. The CDR3 region is CASSFMDTQYF. In DNA form, the CDR3 reads TGTGCCAGCAGCTTCATGGATACGCAGTATTTT.

There are a few counts of this clonotype. V gene TRBV19 combines with J gene TRBJ2-4; a possible D gene is TRBD2 (5 bases). V dropped 4 bases and J dropped 6 bases, with 19 bases sitting between them. The CDR3 is made up of 16 amino acids. Germline V gives CDR1 LNHDA, CDR2 SQIVND (reference sequence). CDR3 in DNA: TGTGCCAGTAGTACCACGGGAACCACGTTCAGAAACATTCAGTACTTC. Its translation is CASSTTGTTFRNIQYF.

This clonotype occurred many times. The chain has TRBV6-2 or TRBV6-3 and TRBJ2-7, with 10 bases lining up with TRBD2. V lost 2 bases, J lost 4 bases, and 2 bases stayed unmatched. The CDR3 sequence is 14 residues long. Looked up from germline, CDR1 is MNHEY and CDR2 is SVGEGT. CDR3 DNA sequence: TGTGCCAGCAGTTACGGACTAGCGGCGTACGAGCAGTACTTC. Its protein is CASSYGLAAYEQYF.